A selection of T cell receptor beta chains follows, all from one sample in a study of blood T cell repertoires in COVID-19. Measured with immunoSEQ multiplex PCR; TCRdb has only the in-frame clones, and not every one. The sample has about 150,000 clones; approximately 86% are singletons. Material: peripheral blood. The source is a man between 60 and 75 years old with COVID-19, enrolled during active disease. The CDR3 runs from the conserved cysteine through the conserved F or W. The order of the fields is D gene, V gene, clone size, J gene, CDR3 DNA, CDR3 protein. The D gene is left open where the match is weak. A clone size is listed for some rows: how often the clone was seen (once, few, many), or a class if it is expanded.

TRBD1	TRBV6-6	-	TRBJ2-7	TGTGCCAGCAGTCCTGGACAGGGCCGAGGGTACGAGCAGTACTTC	CASSPGQGRGYEQYF
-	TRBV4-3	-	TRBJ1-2	TGCGCCAGCAGCCAAGATGGTAACAGCCCCTATGGCTACACCTTC	CASSQDGNSPYGYTF
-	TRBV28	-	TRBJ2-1	TGTGCCAGCAGCCCGTCGCGCGGTAGCTACAATGAGCAGTTCTTC	CASSPSRGSYNEQFF
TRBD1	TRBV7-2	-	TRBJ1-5	TGTGCCAGCAGCGCGACAGGGAACCAGCCCCAGCATTTT	CASSATGNQPQHF
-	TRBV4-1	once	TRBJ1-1	TGCGCCAGCAGCCAAGAGAGCAGGGTGCTCACTGAAGCTTTCTTT	CASSQESRVLTEAFF
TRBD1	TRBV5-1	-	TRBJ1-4	TGCGCCAGCAGCATAGGACAGGGAGGGACTTATGAAAAACTGTTTTTT	CASSIGQGGTYEKLFF
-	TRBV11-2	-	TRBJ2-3	TGTGCCAGCAGCTTACAGACAGGAGGAAACGCAGATACGCAGTATTTT	CASSLQTGGNADTQYF
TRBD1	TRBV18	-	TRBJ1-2	TGTGCCAGCTCACCACCTCAGGGGGTTAACTATGGCTACACCTTC	CASSPPQGVNYGYTF
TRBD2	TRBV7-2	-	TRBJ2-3	TGTGCCAGCAGCTCGACACTAGCGGGGGCCACAGATACGCAGTATTTT	CASSSTLAGATDTQYF
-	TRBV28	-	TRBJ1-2	TGTGCCAGCAGTTTGAGATATCGGGGCTACACCTTC	CASSLRYRGYTF
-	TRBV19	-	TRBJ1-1	TGTGCCAGTAATCAGGGCAGGGGGAACACTGAAGCTTTCTTT	CASNQGRGNTEAFF
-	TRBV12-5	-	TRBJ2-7	TGTGCTAGTGGTTTGGTACAGGGTGAGGTGTTCGACGAGCAGTACTTC	CASGLVQGEVFDEQYF
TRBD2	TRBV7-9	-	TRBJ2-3	TGTGCCAGCAGCTTTGGGGGGGTACCAGATACGCAGTATTTT	CASSFGGVPDTQYF
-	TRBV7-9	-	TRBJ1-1	TGTGCCAGCAGCTTTAGTCCCTTCCGAAGTACTGAAGCTTTCTTT	CASSFSPFRSTEAFF
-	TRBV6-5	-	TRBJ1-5	TGTGCCAGCAGTTACTCCCACGGGGAGGATCAGCCCCAGCATTTT	CASSYSHGEDQPQHF
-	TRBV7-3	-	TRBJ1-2	TGTGCCAGCAGCTTAGGGGGGTATGGCTACACCTTC	CASSLGGYGYTF
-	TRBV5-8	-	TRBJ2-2	TGTGCCAGCAGCAGTACACAGGGCCGCACCGGGGAGCTGTTTTTT	CASSSTQGRTGELFF
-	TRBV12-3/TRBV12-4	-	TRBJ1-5	TGTGCCAGCAGGCTGGGGCAAATCCAGCCCCAGCATTTT	CASRLGQIQPQHF
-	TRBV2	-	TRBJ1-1	TGTGCCAGCAGCGGGGGTCTAGGAGGGAACACTGAAGCTTTCTTT	CASSGGLGGNTEAFF
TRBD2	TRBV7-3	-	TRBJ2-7	TGTGCCAGCAGCCCCACCCCGTCTAGCGGTAGTTACGAGCAGTACTTC	CASSPTPSSGSYEQYF
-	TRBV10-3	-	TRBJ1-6	TGTGCCATCAGGGACCAGGGTGCCCACTATAATTCACCCCTCCACTTT	CAIRDQGAHYNSPLHF
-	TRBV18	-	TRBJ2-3	TGTGCCAGCTCACCACTTCCTGGCTCGCCAGATACGCAGTATTTT	CASSPLPGSPDTQYF